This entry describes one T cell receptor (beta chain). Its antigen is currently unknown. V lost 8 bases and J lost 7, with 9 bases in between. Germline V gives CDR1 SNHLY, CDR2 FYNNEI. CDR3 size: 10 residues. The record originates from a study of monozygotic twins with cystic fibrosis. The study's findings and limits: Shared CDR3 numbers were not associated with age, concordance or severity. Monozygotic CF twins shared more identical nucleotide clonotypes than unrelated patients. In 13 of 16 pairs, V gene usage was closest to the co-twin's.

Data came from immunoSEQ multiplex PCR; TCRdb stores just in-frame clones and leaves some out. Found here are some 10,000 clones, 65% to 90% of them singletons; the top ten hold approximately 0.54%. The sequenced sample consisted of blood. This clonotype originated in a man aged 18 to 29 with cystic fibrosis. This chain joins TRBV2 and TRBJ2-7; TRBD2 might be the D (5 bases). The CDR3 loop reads CASSGVEQYF. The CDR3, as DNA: TGTGCCAGCTCCGGGGTAGAGCAGTACTTC.